The 8 T cell receptor beta chains in this list originate from one sample, sequenced in a study of blood T cell repertoires in COVID-19. Clones were sequenced by immunoSEQ multiplex PCR, and TCRdb holds only the in-frame ones, with some missing. In the table there are 75,000 to 80,000 clones, about 87% of which are singletons. Specimen: peripheral blood. These receptors came from a human donor in a cohort sampled during active COVID-19.

The chain couples TRBV20-1 to TRBJ1-2; D remains unclear. Trimming stripped 6 bases from V and 4 bases from J, with 9 bases between. The V gene's germline CDR1 is DFQATT and CDR2 SNEGSKA (reference sequence). The CDR3 loop spans 11 amino acids. The CDR3 DNA follows: TGCAGTGCCTCGTTAGTCTATGGCTACACCTTC. This gives the protein CSASLVYGYTF.

The CDR3 spells CASSKQDRAADTQYF. CDR3 DNA sequence: TGTGCCAGTAGTAAGCAGGACAGGGCAGCAGATACGCAGTATTTT. The chain uses TRBV19 and TRBJ2-3; 8 bases map to TRBD1. Germline V lookup: CDR1 LNHDA, CDR2 SQIVND (reference sequence). V lost 4 bases, J lost 4 bases, and 7 bases stayed unmatched. This CDR3 is 15 amino acids long.

The rearrangement links TRBV3-1 (or the pseudogene TRBV3-2) to TRBJ2-7, with D perhaps matching TRBD1 (6 bases). Germline CDR1 LGHDT, CDR2 YNNKEL (reference sequence). The CDR3 totals 17 residues. Between the trimmed V and J ends, which lost 4 bases and 3 bases, there was a span of 22 bases. CDR3 DNA sequence: TGTGCCAGCAGCCTGTTAGCCGGACAGCCTACGAACTACGAGCAGTACTTC. It is translated as CASSLLAGQPTNYEQYF.

The chain uses TRBV5-6 and TRBJ1-2, with D uncertain. Trimming pared 4 bases from V and 2 bases from J, leaving 18 bases between. The CDR3 covers 16 residues. Per germline, CDR1 SGHDT and CDR2 YYEEEE. The CDR3 is CASSPPIRSVNYGYTF. The CDR3 coding sequence is TGTGCCAGCAGCCCCCCAATCCGTTCAGTAAACTATGGCTACACCTTC. The variable domain in full, completed from reference TRBV5-6 and TRBJ1-2, reads DAGVTQSPTHLIKTRGQQVTLRCSPKSGHDTVSWYQQALGQGPQFIFQYYEEEERQRGNFPDRFSGHQFPNYSSELNVNALLLGDSALYLCASSPPIRSVNYGYTFGSGTRLTVV.

J is TRBJ2-1 and V is TRBV10-3; 10 nucleotides line up with TRBD2. V was pared by 3 bases and J by 14 bases, with 10 bases of the junction left unmatched. The CDR3 contains 14 residues. Per germline, CDR1 ENHRY and CDR2 SYGVKD. CDR3 sequence reads: CAISEAGGNPTEFF. The CDR3, as DNA: TGTGCCATCAGTGAAGCGGGGGGGAACCCGACCGAGTTCTTC.

The gene calls are TRBV6-6 and TRBJ2-1; possible D gene TRBD2, 6 bases. Germline CDR1 reads MNHNY; CDR2 reads SVGAGI (reference sequence). This CDR3 spans 16 amino acids. Trimming took 0 bases from V and 9 from J, leaving 18 bases between them. The CDR3 sequence: CASSYSWGETVGEQFF. The CDR3 DNA follows: TGTGCCAGCAGTTACTCGTGGGGGGAGACGGTCGGTGAGCAGTTCTTC.

The chain employs TRBV4-2 and TRBJ2-7, with D maybe TRBD1 (5 bases). Looked up from germline, CDR1 is LGHNA and CDR2 is YNFKEQ. Trimming stripped 0 bases from V and 5 bases from J, with 11 bases between. The CDR3 runs 14 residues. The CDR3 protein is CASSQEPGRDEQYF. The CDR3 DNA reads as TGTGCCAGCAGCCAAGAACCGGGCAGGGACGAGCAGTACTTC.

The CDR3 region has the DNA TGTGCCAGCAGGTCGGGTGTCCGCCCTGAAGCTTTCTTT. Protein product: CASRSGVRPEAFF. The gene calls are TRBV7-2 and TRBJ1-1; D uncertain. V was cut by 6 bases and J by 6 bases, with 14 bases left in between. Germline values: CDR1 SGHTA, CDR2 FQGNSA. There are 13 residues in the CDR3.